This is a list of T cell receptor beta chains from one sample in a study of technical replicates of blood from several donors. Sequencing used immunoSEQ multiplex PCR; TCRdb keeps in-frame clones, though not all of them. This table has more than 75,000 clones, roughly 90% appearing once. The sequenced material came from T cells isolated from PBMCs. All receptors derive from a human donor in good health. Each CDR3 is given without its conserved first and last residue.

TRBV27 ASSSRSGGRRPYEQY
TRBV5-1 ASSNTGTSTTNEKLF
TRBV11-2 AVQVTEAF
TRBV7-7 ASSLGPREKLF
TRBV11-3 ASSLERGSRNTEAF
TRBV5-5 ASSQLRDRAYEQY
TRBV19 ASSTYSGSGTDTQY
TRBV28 ASSSGQGTDTQY
TRBV5-1 ASSSGTGRETQY
TRBV10-3 ATVKDRGQDGYT
TRBV5-1 ASSPPGSGTGAAGELF
TRBV11-2 ASSAPRGANYGYT
TRBV28 ASSEGYEQY
TRBV10-3 AISDSSGLIF
TRBV7-9 ASSVGGSGDTQY
TRBV6-5 ASSYSTDEKLF
TRBV5-1 ASSFSGGLQETQY
TRBV9 ASSVYRAEAF
TRBV7-9 ASSSTGTGEKLF
TRBV7-8 ASSSPGQANYGYT
TRBV15 ATSRDFEAF
TRBV2 ASRGGVRNSPLH
TRBV7-3 ASSLGRGAAGELF
TRBV11-2 ASHHRSSSYNEQF
TRBV7-8 ASSFDSTLNTEAF
TRBV28 ASSFSRGGTIY
TRBV2 ATRTGGNEQF
TRBV7-6 ASSPAGIAGNTIY
TRBV6-5 ASSYSGTIYEQY
TRBV5-4 ASSIPSGGTDTQY
TRBV11-2 ASSFNRGNSPLH
TRBV11-2 ASRPLRTGFTGELF
TRBV7-7 ASSSSQVGLALETDTQY
TRBV30 AWMEGRGNYGYT
TRBV19 ASSTSVHEQF
TRBV2 ASSETVSMNTEAF
TRBV5-4 ASSLDPDSGNTIY
TRBV5-4 ASSKWTGNYGYT
TRBV5-8 ASSFDLGTGSPGELF
TRBV7-9 ASSRPSAGGGTDTQY
TRBV18 ASSPPGQPNEKLF
TRBV4-1 ARRTLAGGHLEGGELF
TRBV10-1 ASSELTLAGVGDTQY
TRBV4-1 ASSHRVEGTEAF
TRBV10-1 ASSHDRVHGDTQY
TRBV10-2 ASREGLAGAFNTGELF
TRBV27 ASSLGTGLYT
TRBV29-1 SVLPQRGTEAF
TRBV5-8 ASSLFTTTWVGEAF
TRBV6-4 ASSVDWGQGRGGYT
TRBV18 ASSSERGNEQF
TRBV10-2 ASHAGPGQPQH
TRBV18 ASSPPGQHYGYT
TRBV27 ASSNESPGQNTEAF
TRBV14 ASSQGGSGTQY